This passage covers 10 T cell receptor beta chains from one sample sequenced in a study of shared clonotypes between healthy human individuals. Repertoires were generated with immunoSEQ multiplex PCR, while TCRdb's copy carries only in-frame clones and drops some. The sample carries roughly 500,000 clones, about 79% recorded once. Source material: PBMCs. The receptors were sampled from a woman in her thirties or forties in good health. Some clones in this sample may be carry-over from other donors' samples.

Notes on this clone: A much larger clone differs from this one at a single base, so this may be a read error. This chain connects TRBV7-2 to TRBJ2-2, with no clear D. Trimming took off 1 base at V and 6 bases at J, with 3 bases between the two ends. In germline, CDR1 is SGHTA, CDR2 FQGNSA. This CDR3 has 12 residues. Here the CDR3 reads CASSLDSGELFF. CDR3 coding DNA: TGTGCCAGCAGCTTAGACTCCGGGGAGCTGTTTTTT.

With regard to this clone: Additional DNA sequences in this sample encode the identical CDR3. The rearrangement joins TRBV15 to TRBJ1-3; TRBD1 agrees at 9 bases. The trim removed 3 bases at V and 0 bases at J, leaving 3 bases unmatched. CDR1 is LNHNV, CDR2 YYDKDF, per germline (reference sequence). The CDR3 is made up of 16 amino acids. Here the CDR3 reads CATSRDRGFSGNTIYF. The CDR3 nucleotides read TGTGCCACCAGCAGGGACAGGGGATTCTCTGGAAACACCATATATTTT.

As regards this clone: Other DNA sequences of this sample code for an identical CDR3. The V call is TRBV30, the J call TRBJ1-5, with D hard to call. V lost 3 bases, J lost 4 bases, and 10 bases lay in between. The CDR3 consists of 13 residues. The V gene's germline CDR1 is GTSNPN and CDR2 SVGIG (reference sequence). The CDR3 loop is CAWSVRGNQPQHF. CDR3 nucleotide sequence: TGTGCCTGGAGCGTGAGAGGAAATCAGCCCCAGCATTTT.

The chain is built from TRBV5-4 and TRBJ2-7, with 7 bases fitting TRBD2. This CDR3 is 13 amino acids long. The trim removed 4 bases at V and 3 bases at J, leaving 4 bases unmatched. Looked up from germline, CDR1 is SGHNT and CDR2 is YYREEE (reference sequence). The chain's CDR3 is CASSHRDYYEQYF. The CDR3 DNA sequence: TGTGCCAGCAGCCACCGGGACTACTACGAGCAGTACTTC.

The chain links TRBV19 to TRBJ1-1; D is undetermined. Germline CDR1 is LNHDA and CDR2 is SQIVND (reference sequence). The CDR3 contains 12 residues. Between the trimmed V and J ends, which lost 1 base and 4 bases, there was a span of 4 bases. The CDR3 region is CASSIGITEAFF. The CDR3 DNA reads TGTGCCAGTAGTATAGGGATCACTGAAGCTTTCTTT.

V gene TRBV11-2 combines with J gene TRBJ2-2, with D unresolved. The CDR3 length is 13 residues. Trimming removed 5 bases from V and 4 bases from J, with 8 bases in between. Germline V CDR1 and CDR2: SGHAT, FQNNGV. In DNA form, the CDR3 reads TGTGCCAGCAGCCGGAGAGCCACCGGGGAGCTGTTTTTT. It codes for CASSRRATGELFF.

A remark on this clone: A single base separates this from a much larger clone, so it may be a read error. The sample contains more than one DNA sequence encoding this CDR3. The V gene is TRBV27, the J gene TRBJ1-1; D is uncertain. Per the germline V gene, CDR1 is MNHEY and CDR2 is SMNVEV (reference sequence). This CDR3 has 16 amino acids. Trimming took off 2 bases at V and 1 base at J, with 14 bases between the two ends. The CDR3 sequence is CASSLLLGRPNTEAFF. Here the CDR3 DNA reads TGTGCCAGCAGTTTACTTCTAGGACGGCCGAACACTGAAGCTTTCTTT.

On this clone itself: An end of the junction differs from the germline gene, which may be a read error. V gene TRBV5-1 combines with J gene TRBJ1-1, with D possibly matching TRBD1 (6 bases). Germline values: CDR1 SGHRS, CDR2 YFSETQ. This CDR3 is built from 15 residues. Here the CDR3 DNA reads TGCGCCAGCACCTTGTGGGGACACCCGAACACTGAAGCTTTCTTT. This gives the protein CASTLWGHPNTEAFF.

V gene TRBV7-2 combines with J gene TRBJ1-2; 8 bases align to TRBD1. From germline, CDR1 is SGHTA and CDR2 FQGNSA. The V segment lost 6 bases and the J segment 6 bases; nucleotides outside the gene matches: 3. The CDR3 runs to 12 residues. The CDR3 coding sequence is TGTGCCAGCAGAACGACAGGGGATGGCTACACCTTC. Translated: CASRTTGDGYTF.

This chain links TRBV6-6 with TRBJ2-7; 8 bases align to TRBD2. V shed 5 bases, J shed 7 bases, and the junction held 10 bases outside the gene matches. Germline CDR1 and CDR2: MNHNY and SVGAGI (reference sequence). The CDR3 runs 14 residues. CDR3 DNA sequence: TGTGCCAGCAGTCACCTGGGGCGGGAGGATGAGCAGTACTTC. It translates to CASSHLGREDEQYF.